This T cell receptor beta chain came from a study of T cell repertoires in ileal Crohn's disease. Looked up from germline, CDR1 is SGHAT and CDR2 is FQNNGV. The ends lost 1 base at V and 4 bases at J; junction bases unmatched: 3. The CDR3 runs 15 residues. Described time point: proximal margin of the surgical specimen (macroscopically non-inflamed). In the case of this clone: Antigen specificity is unknown.

Whole-study findings and limits: High-frequency clones were more common in sorted CD8 than CD4 cells.

Only in-frame clones appear in the TCRdb table, and some are missing; sequencing was by immunoSEQ multiplex PCR. Among over 7,000 clones listed, 72% were seen once. The source of this sequence is an adult with Crohn's disease. The chain joins TRBV11-2 to TRBJ1-2; 10 bases fit TRBD1. Sequencing input: ileal tissue. The CDR3 sequence: CASSLGDRGGYGYTF. For the CDR3, the DNA is TGTGCCAGCAGCTTAGGGGACAGGGGAGGCTATGGCTACACCTTC.